This T cell receptor beta chain is drawn from a study of T cell responses to AZD1222 COVID-19 vaccine. Study-wide results and limits: Repertoire sampling was restricted to post-peak T cell response timepoints. Close to half of all spike-specific TCRs reportedly target regions of the variants that are unmutated.

The germline V and J ends were trimmed by 3 bases and 4 bases, with 10 bases remaining between them. CDR3 length: 13 amino acids. Germline loops: CDR1 MDHEN, CDR2 SYDVKM. This clone occurred a few times. Its specificity is unknown. Assay used: immunoSEQ multiplex PCR; TCRdb lists only in-frame clones, some missing. Seen here are about 100,000 clones, around 90% observed once, and the top ten hold 4.8%. The genes are TRBV28 and TRBJ2-7; D ambiguous. The sequence came from an adult who received the AZD1222 COVID-19 vaccine. The sample in question was peripheral blood, obtained 28 days after the second AZD1222 dose. CDR3 protein: CASSLPGSYEQYF. The DNA of the CDR3 is TGTGCCAGCAGTTTGCCCGGCAGTTACGAGCAGTACTTC.